The TCR beta chain described here comes from a study of CD8 T cells in Susac syndrome. Overall study results and limits: The study conceded that its TCR sequencing and HLA analysis involved relatively few individuals.

Those who served as multiple sclerosis controls were treatment-naive patients with stable or active relapsing-remitting disease. A remark on this clonotype: Its target is unknown.

In germline, CDR1 is SEHNR, CDR2 FQNEAQ (reference sequence). CDR3 length: 12 amino acids. Trimming shortened V by 8 bases and J by 2 bases, and 9 bases separated the two germline ends. cDNA came from about 0.5 to 1 ug RNA primed by random hexamers. TCRdb passed the immunoSEQ multiplex PCR reads through MiXCR, listing each CDR3 protein once. The table lists 100,000 to 150,000 distinct CDR3 sequences, 85% to 95% of them singletons. The chain links TRBV7-9 to TRBJ1-1; D is uncertain. Material for sequencing was CD4+ T cells from PBMCs. The receptor was derived from a human donor with multiple sclerosis. The CDR3 sequence is CASVAGNTEAFF. For the CDR3, the DNA is TGTGCCAGCGTCGCGGGAAACACTGAAGCTTTCTTT.